This TCR beta chain emerged from a study of blood T cells in healthy people across ages. Sample-barcoded 5' priming and a J-beta primer mix drove a second PCR of about 7 to 12 cycles. TCRdb redid the calling of the 5' RACE reads with MiXCR, one entry per CDR3 protein. The repertoire holds around 700,000 distinct CDR3 sequences, with 20% to 25% as singletons. There are 14 residues in the CDR3. Germline V gives CDR1 SEHNR, CDR2 FQNEAQ (reference sequence). Between the trimmed V and J ends, which lost 5 bases and 8 bases, there was a span of 16 bases. Of note for this clonotype: Its antigen remains unknown.

Study observations and caveats: Roughly linearly, TCR beta diversity per million T cells fell as age increased.

This sample was shared with a second study, whose subject was T cells of mothers and their children.

The clonotype was recovered from a boy between 5 and 17 years old in good health. Sequenced: blood. The chain uses TRBV7-9 and TRBJ2-1; tentative D call: TRBD1 (6 bases). CDR3 nucleotide sequence: TGTGCCAGCAGCCCGAGGGACATAAGCTATGAGCAGTTCTTC. Its translation is CASSPRDISYEQFF.